Listed here is a single T cell receptor beta chain. The data were obtained in a study of blood T cell repertoires in COVID-19. The wider study: Italy, Spain and the United States were the sources of the convalescent and acute COVID-19 samples. PBMCs, B-cell-depleted T cells, or T cells were the source of the cDNA or gDNA that made up the material.

Followed over time, Seattle patients had been enrolled while infection was active. Sequencing used immunoSEQ multiplex PCR; TCRdb keeps in-frame clones, though not all of them. Of some 300,000 clones listed, around 91% are singletons. This clonotype was sampled from a middle-aged woman with COVID-19, enrolled during active disease. Sequenced material: peripheral blood.

The CDR3: CASSYGQNYGYTF. Written as DNA, the CDR3 is TGTGCCAGCAGTTACGGACAGAACTATGGCTACACCTTC. The genes are TRBV6-2 or TRBV6-3 and TRBJ1-2, with D possibly being TRBD1 (6 bases). CDR3 size: 13 residues. The germline V gene has CDR1 MNHEY and CDR2 SVGEGT. Trimming left V 2 bases short and J 2 bases short, with 6 bases between.